This entry lists 28 T cell receptor beta chains sequenced from one sample in a study of T cells in Graves' hyperthyroidism and ophthalmopathy. Researchers amplified the TCR beta CDR3 regions from RNA transcripts. A first-round RT-PCR of the TCR CDR3 used the HTBI primer set. Each CDR3 protein is one row after TCRdb ran MiXCR on the multiplex PCR reads. The sample yields over 700,000 distinct CDR3 sequences, 35% seen once. The sequenced sample consisted of blood. These receptors came from a woman aged 40 to 50 with Graves' hyperthyroidism.

This clonotype has ten or more counts. A read error may account for a junction end that differs from germline. V and J are TRBV7-2 and TRBJ1-3; TRBD1 aligns across 9 bases. There are 14 residues in the CDR3. Germline CDR1 and CDR2: SGHTA and FQGNSA. The DNA of the CDR3 is TGTGCCAGCAGCTTACTTGGGACAGGGACGAGCTTAGCCTTT. It encodes CASSLLGTGTSLAF. The complete variable domain, with remaining parts taken from reference TRBV7-2 and TRBJ1-3, reads GAGVSQSPSNKVTEKGKDVELRCDPISGHTALYWYRQSLGQGLEFLIYFQGNSAPDKSGLPSDRFSAERTGGSVSTLTIQRTQQEDSAVYLCASSLLGTGTSLAFGEGSWLTVV.

Ten or more counts support this clonotype. The V call is TRBV19, the J call TRBJ1-2; 7 nucleotides agree with TRBD1. Trimming at V came to 5 bases and at J to 0 bases, leaving 6 bases not matched to a gene. The CDR3 extends over 15 amino acids. Germline CDR1 is LNHDA and CDR2 is SQIVND (reference sequence). Here the CDR3 reads CASSARDSANYGYTF. The CDR3 DNA reads as TGTGCCAGTAGTGCGCGGGACAGCGCTAACTATGGCTACACCTTC.

This chain uses TRBV7-2 with TRBJ2-3; D could derive from TRBD1 or TRBD2 (5 bases each). The CDR3 contains 15 residues. Germline V gene data show CDR1 as SGHTA and CDR2 as FQGNSA. V was pared by 0 bases and J by 1 base, with 8 bases between. CDR3 residues: CASSLAGRGTDTQYF. As DNA, the CDR3 is TGTGCCAGCAGCTTAGCGGGGCGGGGCACAGATACGCAGTATTTT.

This clonotype was counted ten times or more. The chain is built from TRBV20-1 and TRBJ2-7; TRBD2 aligns across 10 bases. CDR1 and CDR2 from the germline V gene are DFQATT and SNEGSKA (reference sequence). There are 14 residues in the CDR3. Losses at the gene ends were 3 bases for V and 0 bases for J; bases not matched to a gene: 2. CDR3 residues: CSASVAGGSYEQYF. The CDR3 coding sequence is TGCAGTGCTAGTGTAGCGGGGGGCTCCTACGAGCAGTACTTC.

This clonotype was seen at least ten times. The chain carries TRBV20-1 and TRBJ1-5; 8 bases are a match to TRBD1. The J segment lost 4 bases and the V segment lost 7 bases, leaving 6 bases of the junction unmatched. The CDR3 consists of 13 residues. Germline CDR1 DFQATT, CDR2 SNEGSKA (reference sequence). The CDR3 sequence is CSVPGQENQPQHF. CDR3 coding DNA: TGCAGTGTCCCGGGACAGGAGAATCAGCCCCAGCATTTT.

This clonotype was seen a single time. This may stem from a read error, because a much larger clone lies one nucleotide away. V is TRBV2 and J is TRBJ1-1; D may be TRBD1 (5 bases). The CDR3 extends over 18 amino acids. From germline, CDR1 is SNHLY and CDR2 FYNNEI. V lost 7 bases to trimming and J lost 4 bases, with 28 bases between them. The CDR3 loop reads CASTDVGGVSGGGTEAFF. The CDR3, as DNA: TGTGCCAGCACCGATGTCGGGGGGGTCTCGGGGGGAGGCACTGAAGCTTTCTTT.

The V and J genes are TRBV6-6 and TRBJ2-7, with 8 bases that match TRBD1. Looked up from germline, CDR1 is MNHNY and CDR2 is SVGAGI (reference sequence). The CDR3 totals 14 residues. The V gene end was trimmed by 6 bases and the J gene end by 4 bases; junction bases not matched to a gene: 8. The CDR3: CASRSRDRLYEQYF. In DNA, the CDR3 is TGTGCCAGCAGGTCCCGGGACAGGCTGTACGAGCAGTACTTC.

Points on this clonotype: A much bigger clone sits one base away, suggesting this may be a read error. The V gene is TRBV7-9, the J gene TRBJ2-7, with a possible D match to TRBD2 (5 bases). CDR3 length equals 17 residues. Trimming took 2 bases from V and 2 from J, leaving 19 bases between them. CDR1 and CDR2 (germline): SEHNR, FQNEAQ (reference sequence). CDR3 amino acids: CASSLRRGEGTTYEQYF. DNA for the CDR3: TGTGCCAGCAGCTTACGGCGTGGAGAGGGCACAACCTACGAGCAGTACTTC.

This clonotype has ten or more counts. The chain recombines TRBV27 with TRBJ2-5, with a tentative D call TRBD1 (6 bases). The V gene lost 5 bases and the J gene lost 4 bases, with 11 bases spanning the gap. Germline V CDR1 and CDR2: MNHEY, SMNVEV (reference sequence). The length of the CDR3 is 13 residues. Written as DNA, the CDR3 is TGTGCCAGCAGTCCCGACAGGACAGAGACCCAGTACTTC. Amino acid sequence: CASSPDRTETQYF.

This clonotype was seen a handful of times. This chain joins TRBV2 and TRBJ2-2; 10 bases are a match to TRBD1. The CDR3 runs to 18 residues. After removal of 5 bases from V and 4 bases from J, the junction contained 13 bases not matched to a gene. CDR1 and CDR2 (germline): SNHLY, FYNNEI. CDR3 sequence: CASSLPRDRDRGTGELFF. The CDR3 coding sequence is TGTGCCAGCAGTTTACCCCGAGACCGGGACAGGGGCACCGGGGAGCTGTTTTTT.

Only a few counts were recorded for this clonotype. The J gene is TRBJ2-5, the V gene TRBV20-1; 9 bases align to TRBD2. This CDR3 has 14 residues. Germline loops: CDR1 DFQATT, CDR2 SNEGSKA (reference sequence). With 3 bases clipped from V and 3 bases from J, the junction kept 5 bases outside the gene matches. CDR3 sequence: CSASPLAGKETQYF. Here the CDR3 DNA reads TGCAGTGCTAGTCCCCTAGCGGGGAAAGAGACCCAGTACTTC.

This clonotype was picked up a small number of times. The chain is built from TRBV12-3 or TRBV12-4 and TRBJ2-6, with D uncertain. Between the trimmed V and J ends, which lost 3 bases and 3 bases, there was a span of 6 bases. This CDR3 comprises 14 residues. For the CDR3, the DNA is TGTGCCAGCAGTTTCAGGTTTGGGGCCAACGTCCTGACTTTC. It translates to CASSFRFGANVLTF.

This chain connects TRBV18 to TRBJ1-4, with a possible D match to TRBD1 (5 bases). V gave up 2 bases and J gave up 3 bases, with 7 bases separating them. Germline values: CDR1 KGHSH, CDR2 LQKENI. The CDR3 length is 14 residues. In nucleotides, the CDR3 is TGTGCCAGCTCACCAGGGGCAGCTAATGAAAAACTGTTTTTT. It codes for CASSPGAANEKLFF.

The V gene is TRBV10-3, the J gene TRBJ2-7; a possible D gene is TRBD2 (5 bases). The ends were cut back, 7 bases at V and 6 bases at J, with 16 bases in the middle. The CDR3 length is 13 residues. Per germline, CDR1 ENHRY and CDR2 SYGVKD. The CDR3 DNA is TGTGCCATCAAGGCGTCCGGGGTAAGCGAGCAGTACTTC. It translates to CAIKASGVSEQYF.

Concerning this clonotype: This may stem from a read error, because a much larger clone lies one nucleotide away. The J gene is TRBJ2-5, the V gene TRBV6-5; D uncertain. Germline CDR1 MNHEY, CDR2 SVGAGI. This CDR3 contains 13 residues. Here the CDR3 reads CAISYYLQETQYF. The CDR3 DNA is TGTGCCATCAGTTACTACCTCCAAGAGACCCAGTACTTC.

The chain recombines TRBV5-1 with TRBJ1-1; 10 positions match TRBD1. The CDR3 runs 15 residues. V lost 3 bases to trimming and J lost 4 bases; unmatched junction nucleotides: 6. Germline assignment: CDR1 SGHRS and CDR2 YFSETQ. The CDR3 region is CASSSGWTGGTEAFF. The CDR3 nucleotides read TGCGCCAGCAGCTCGGGCTGGACAGGGGGCACTGAAGCTTTCTTT.

This chain uses TRBV4-3 with TRBJ2-7, with D possibly called TRBD1 or TRBD2 (5 bases each). The V end lost 8 bases, the J end lost 4 bases, and 15 bases lay between the germline ends. This CDR3 spans 13 amino acids. CDR1 is LGHNA, CDR2 YSLEER, per germline. The CDR3 region has the DNA TGCGCCAGCGGTCCGGGGCTATTTTACGAGCAGTACTTC. Translation: CASGPGLFYEQYF.

The V call is TRBV7-9, the J call TRBJ2-7, with 9 bases identical to TRBD1. The V segment lost 4 bases and the J segment 3 bases; nucleotides outside the gene matches: 13. CDR1 and CDR2 (germline): SEHNR, FQNEAQ (reference sequence). The CDR3 loop spans 17 amino acids. The CDR3 sequence is CASSSLWGQGLIYEQYF. As DNA, the CDR3 is TGTGCCAGCAGCTCCCTTTGGGGACAGGGTTTAATCTACGAGCAGTACTTC.

This clonotype showed up many times. The rearrangement links TRBV5-6 to TRBJ1-2; no reliable D call. V shed 0 bases and J shed 9 bases, with 9 bases lying between them. The CDR3 contains 12 residues. The V gene's germline CDR1 is SGHDT and CDR2 YYEEEE. The CDR3 bases are TGTGCCAGCAGCTTGGGGTATGGGCGCTACACCTTC. It specifies CASSLGYGRYTF.

This clonotype was seen ten or more times. The V call is TRBV7-2, the J call TRBJ2-2, with D possibly matching TRBD1 (6 bases). The CDR3 totals 15 residues. The V end was cut by 3 bases, the J end by 7 bases, with 15 bases between. The germline V gene has CDR1 SGHTA and CDR2 FQGNSA. The CDR3 sequence: CASSFGQFVIGELFF. CDR3 nucleotides: TGTGCCAGCAGCTTCGGACAGTTCGTTATCGGGGAGCTGTTTTTT.

This clonotype was recorded a few times. A read error may be the cause here, since a much bigger clone is one base away. The V call is TRBV23-1, the J call TRBJ1-4; no definite D call. TRBV23-1 is flagged as an ORF with uncertain function. The CDR3 runs 11 residues. DNA of the CDR3: TGTGCCAGCAGTCAATGTCTTAGGGTGTTTTTT. Its protein product is CASSQCLRVFF.

The rearrangement uses TRBV2 and TRBJ2-1; 10 bases align to TRBD2. The CDR3 has 20 residues. The J segment lost 0 bases and the V segment lost 7 bases, leaving 18 bases of the junction unmatched. Germline V gives CDR1 SNHLY, CDR2 FYNNEI. The CDR3 loop reads CASKANSGRPTPSSYNEQFF. The CDR3 nucleotides read TGTGCCAGCAAGGCTAATAGCGGGAGGCCCACGCCTAGCTCCTACAATGAGCAGTTCTTC.

This clonotype was picked up a small number of times. V and J are TRBV12-3 or TRBV12-4 and TRBJ1-1; the D is unclear. V was trimmed by 4 bases and J by 4 bases, leaving 7 bases between them. The CDR3 covers 12 residues. CDR3 sequence: CASSWRITEAFF. CDR3 sequence (DNA): TGTGCCAGCAGTTGGCGGATCACTGAAGCTTTCTTT.

The chain couples TRBV7-8 to TRBJ2-2; a weak D match, TRBD2 (6 bases). There are 15 residues in the CDR3. The V gene's germline CDR1 is SGHVS and CDR2 FQNEAQ. V shed 5 bases and J shed 6 bases, with 16 bases lying between them. The CDR3 DNA reads TGTGCCAGCAGCAAGACTAGGAGAGGCCCCGGGGAGCTGTTTTTT. It codes for CASSKTRRGPGELFF.

This clonotype appeared many times. This chain joins TRBV7-2 and TRBJ1-1; a weak D match, TRBD1 (6 bases). Germline CDR1 is SGHTA and CDR2 is FQGNSA. The CDR3 sequence is 14 residues long. V lost 5 bases and J 4 bases, leaving 14 bases between the germline ends. CDR3: CASSRIGQITEAFF. Here the CDR3 DNA reads TGTGCCAGCAGCAGGATCGGACAGATCACTGAAGCTTTCTTT.

This sequence joins TRBV10-3 and TRBJ2-7, with 8 bases that match TRBD2. The length of the CDR3 is 15 residues. V lost 10 bases and J lost 1; bases outside the gene matches: 12. Per the germline V gene, CDR1 is ENHRY and CDR2 is SYGVKD. CDR3 region: CASSYQRESSYEQYF. For the CDR3, the DNA is TGTGCCAGCAGCTACCAGCGGGAGTCTTCCTACGAGCAGTACTTC.

The table lists this clonotype with a few counts. The chain is built from TRBV2 and TRBJ1-1; no firm D call. There are 12 residues in the CDR3. Germline-derived CDR1 and CDR2 are SNHLY and FYNNEI. V was clipped by 6 bases and J by 3 bases, with 8 bases between them. CDR3 in amino acids: CASRPDDTEAFF. The CDR3 DNA reads TGTGCCAGCAGGCCTGACGACACTGAAGCTTTCTTT.

This clonotype was seen repeatedly, ten times or more. The chain combines TRBV19 with TRBJ1-2; a weak D match, TRBD1 (6 bases). The CDR3 length is 12 residues. Germline loops: CDR1 LNHDA, CDR2 SQIVND (reference sequence). V was clipped by 11 bases and J by 6 bases, with 16 bases between them. In nucleotides, the CDR3 is TGTGCCTGTGGGATGGGGGGCAATGGCTACACCTTC. The encoded protein is CACGMGGNGYTF.